The 27 T cell receptor beta chains below all came from one sample that was sequenced in a study of T cell responses to AZD1222 COVID-19 vaccine. Method: immunoSEQ multiplex PCR; TCRdb's copy keeps in-frame clones and lacks some. The repertoire consists of more than 150,000 clones, with under 95% occurring once and the leading ten covering around 1.5%. The sample was peripheral blood, taken 28 days after the second AZD1222 dose. Receptor source: an adult who received the AZD1222 COVID-19 vaccine.

This chain connects TRBV27 to TRBJ1-5; D call uncertain. V was trimmed by 5 bases and J by 5 bases, leaving 16 bases between them. The germline CDR1 and CDR2 sequences are MNHEY and SMNVEV (reference sequence). The CDR3 contains 15 residues. Here the CDR3 DNA reads TGTGCCAGCAGTCTAAATTCCCGCATCGATCAGCCCCAGCATTTT. This sequence encodes CASSLNSRIDQPQHF.

V usage is TRBV5-6 and J usage is TRBJ2-2; 8 bases match TRBD2. The V and J ends lost 1 base and 1 base, in that order; junction bases with no gene match: 3. The CDR3 is made up of 16 amino acids. Germline-derived CDR1 and CDR2 are SGHDT and YYEEEE. CDR3 coding DNA: TGTGCCAGCAGCTTGCCAAGCGGGAGGAACACCGGGGAGCTGTTTTTT. Translation gives CASSLPSGRNTGELFF.

The V gene is TRBV19, the J gene TRBJ2-5; D unclear. The CDR3 has 14 residues. CDR1 and CDR2 from the germline V gene are LNHDA and SQIVND (reference sequence). V dropped 5 bases and J dropped 3 bases, with 13 bases sitting between them. Here the CDR3 DNA reads TGTGCCAGTAGTCTAAGGGCCCGGGAAGAGACCCAGTACTTC. It specifies CASSLRAREETQYF. Complete variable domain (other parts from reference TRBV19 and TRBJ2-5): DGGITQSPKYLFRKEGQNVTLSCEQNLNHDAMYWYRQDPGQGLRLIYYSQIVNDFQKGDIAEGYSVSREKKESFPLTVTSAQKNPTAFYLCASSLRAREETQYFGPGTRLLVL.

The gene calls are TRBV10-3 and TRBJ2-5; D might be TRBD1 or TRBD2, each matching 6 bases. V lost 10 bases, J lost 1 base, and 13 bases lay in between. The CDR3 sequence is 13 residues long. CDR1 and CDR2 (germline): ENHRY, SYGVKD. The CDR3 reads CATGEGGQETQYF. For the CDR3, the DNA is TGTGCCACCGGCGAGGGGGGCCAAGAGACCCAGTACTTC.

This clone was seen once. The rearrangement links TRBV11-2 to TRBJ1-4; no firm D call. Germline lookup yields CDR1 SGHAT and CDR2 FQNNGV. CDR3 length: 15 amino acids. V shed 5 bases and J shed 0 bases, with 10 bases lying between them. The CDR3 sequence is CASSPRTATNEKLFF. The CDR3 DNA is TGTGCCAGCAGCCCCCGGACGGCAACTAATGAAAAACTGTTTTTT.

The gene calls are TRBV14 and TRBJ2-7; TRBD2 agrees at 10 bases. Losses at the gene ends were 6 bases for V and 6 bases for J; bases not matched to a gene: 8. CDR1 and CDR2 from the germline V gene are SGHDN and FVKESK. The CDR3 spans 14 residues. This CDR3 is CASRDSGRALEQYF. The CDR3 coding sequence is TGTGCCAGCAGAGACAGCGGGAGGGCCCTCGAGCAGTACTTC.

The genes are TRBV28 and TRBJ2-1, with D hard to call. CDR3 length equals 16 residues. Trimming shortened V by 3 bases and J by 6 bases, and 18 bases separated the two germline ends. Per germline, CDR1 MDHEN and CDR2 SYDVKM. The CDR3 DNA is TGTGCCAGCAGTTTGCCCCCGTCCCCCCCGAGCAATGAGCAGTTCTTC. Protein sequence: CASSLPPSPPSNEQFF.

The V gene is TRBV7-9, the J gene TRBJ1-3; no clear D. The germline V gene has CDR1 SEHNR and CDR2 FQNEAQ (reference sequence). V lost 3 bases to trimming and J lost 7 bases, with 4 bases between them. The length of the CDR3 is 11 residues. In nucleotides, the CDR3 is TGTGCCAGCAGCTTTGTTAACACCATATATTTT. Amino acids: CASSFVNTIYF.

This chain connects TRBV9 to TRBJ2-1; 9 nucleotides match TRBD1. The germline CDR1 and CDR2 sequences are SGDLS and YYNGEE. The length of the CDR3 is 17 residues. Trimming cost V 3 bases and J 2 bases; bases outside gene matches: 9. In DNA, the CDR3 is TGTGCCAGCAGCGAACCGAGGACAGGGGCCGCCTACAATGAGCAGTTCTTC. Translation gives CASSEPRTGAAYNEQFF.

This chain connects TRBV4-1 to TRBJ1-5, with 8 positions matching TRBD1. The CDR3 contains 12 residues. Germline V gives CDR1 MGHRA, CDR2 YSYEKL. V dropped 1 base and J dropped 13; count of bases not matched to a gene: 3. The CDR3 DNA reads TGCGCCAGCAGCCAAGGGACAGGGAGGCAGCATTTT. It is translated as CASSQGTGRQHF.

This chain links TRBV19 with TRBJ2-3; tentative D call: TRBD2 (5 bases). The CDR3 totals 15 residues. V was trimmed by 9 bases and J by 2 bases, leaving 18 bases between them. Germline CDR1 and CDR2: LNHDA and SQIVND (reference sequence). This CDR3 reads CASSLIGKNTDTQYF. For the CDR3, the DNA is TGTGCCAGCTCTTTGATCGGGAAAAACACAGATACGCAGTATTTT.

The rearrangement joins TRBV15 to TRBJ2-7, with unresolved D. Looked up from germline, CDR1 is LNHNV and CDR2 is YYDKDF (reference sequence). This CDR3 contains 15 residues. V shed 0 bases and J shed 2 bases, with 11 bases lying between them. The CDR3 DNA reads as TGTGCCACCAGCAGAGACAGGTTCCCGCCCTACGAGCAGTACTTC. Translated: CATSRDRFPPYEQYF.

CDR3 loop: CASSSTPTFGGGNEKLFF. CDR3 DNA: TGTGCCAGCAGTTCTACCCCAACTTTCGGAGGCGGAAATGAAAAACTGTTTTTT. This rearrangement joins TRBV28 to TRBJ1-4, with unresolved D. Germline-derived CDR1 and CDR2 are MDHEN and SYDVKM. This CDR3 has 18 amino acids. V was cut by 4 bases and J by 5 bases, with 23 bases left in between.

The gene calls are TRBV18 and TRBJ1-4; 9 positions agree with TRBD1. V dropped 4 bases and J dropped 5; count of bases not matched to a gene: 5. This CDR3 has 15 residues. Germline V gene lookup returns CDR1 KGHSH and CDR2 LQKENI. The CDR3 nucleotides are TGTGCCAGCTCACTCGGGACAGGGATCAATGAAAAACTGTTTTTT. The encoded protein is CASSLGTGINEKLFF.

The J gene is TRBJ2-1, the V gene TRBV9, with TRBD2 matching 9 bases. J gave up 6 bases and V 0 bases, and 4 bases lay outside the gene matches. The CDR3 contains 15 residues. From germline, CDR1 is SGDLS and CDR2 YYNGEE. In DNA, the CDR3 is TGTGCCAGCAGCGTAGAGCCAGCGGGAGGCAATGAGCAGTTCTTC. This gives the protein CASSVEPAGGNEQFF. The whole variable domain, remainder taken from reference TRBV9 and TRBJ2-1, is DSGVTQTPKHLITATGQRVTLRCSPRSGDLSVYWYQQSLDQGLQFLIQYYNGEERAKGNILERFSAQQFPDLHSELNLSSLELGDSALYFCASSVEPAGGNEQFFGPGTRLTVL.

The chain recombines TRBV19 with TRBJ1-4; the D gene is possibly TRBD1 (6 bases). Germline V CDR1 and CDR2: LNHDA, SQIVND (reference sequence). The V gene lost 0 bases and the J gene lost 6 bases, with 11 bases spanning the gap. This CDR3 contains 15 residues. The CDR3 here is CASSIDSRGDEKLFF. As DNA, the CDR3 is TGTGCCAGTAGTATAGATTCCAGGGGAGATGAAAAACTGTTTTTT.

The chain carries TRBV3-1 (or the pseudogene TRBV3-2) and TRBJ2-7; TRBD2 might be the D (5 bases). Germline V lookup: CDR1 LGHDT, CDR2 YNNKEL (reference sequence). V lost 0 bases, J lost 3 bases, and 9 bases lay in between. The CDR3 length is 14 residues. The CDR3 coding sequence is TGTGCCAGCAGCCAAGATTGGGGAGTCTACGAGCAGTACTTC. This gives the protein CASSQDWGVYEQYF.

The CDR3 nucleotides read TGTGCCCTAATAGGGGCTTATGGCTACACCTTC. Amino acids: CALIGAYGYTF. V is TRBV7-9 and J is TRBJ1-2, with a possible D match to TRBD1 (5 bases). This CDR3 has 11 amino acids. V was pared by 11 bases and J by 5 bases, with 12 bases between. Germline V gene sequence: CDR1 SEHNR, CDR2 FQNEAQ (reference sequence).

This chain connects TRBV18 to TRBJ1-4, with D uncertain. CDR3 length equals 13 residues. Germline CDR1 KGHSH, CDR2 LQKENI. V was clipped by 0 bases and J by 5 bases, with 4 bases between them. CDR3 amino acids: CASSPPFNEKLFF. The CDR3 DNA sequence: TGTGCCAGCTCACCACCTTTCAATGAAAAACTGTTTTTT.

This chain connects TRBV28 to TRBJ2-7, with 10 bases identical to TRBD2. The CDR3 has 14 amino acids. V lost 6 bases to trimming and J lost 7 bases; unmatched junction nucleotides: 9. Per the germline V gene, CDR1 is MDHEN and CDR2 is SYDVKM. The CDR3 DNA is TGTGCCAGCAGCACTAGCGGGGCCCCGAGGGAGCAGTACTTC. Translated, it gives CASSTSGAPREQYF. The variable domain in full, with the rest retrieved from reference TRBV28 and TRBJ2-7, is DVKVTQSSRYLVKRTGEKVFLECVQDMDHENMFWYRQDPGLGLRLIYFSYDVKMKEKGDIPEGYSVSREKKERFSLILESASTNQTSMYLCASSTSGAPREQYFGPGTRLTVT.

The chain links TRBV6-5 to TRBJ2-1; D is unresolved. In germline, CDR1 is MNHEY, CDR2 SVGAGI. V gave up 3 bases and J gave up 0 bases, with 6 bases separating them. The CDR3 runs 14 residues. The CDR3 region has the DNA TGTGCCAGCAGTTATAGTAGCTCCTACAATGAGCAGTTCTTC. Translation: CASSYSSSYNEQFF.

The CDR3 DNA follows: TGTGCCAGCAGTGGGCTAGCCAATGAGCAGTTCTTC. Protein: CASSGLANEQFF. This rearrangement joins TRBV12-3 or TRBV12-4 to TRBJ2-1; possibly TRBD2 for D (5 bases). The CDR3 is 12 amino acids. V was cut by 5 bases and J by 6 bases, with 8 bases left in between.

The J gene is TRBJ1-2, the V gene TRBV10-3, with TRBD1 matching over 9 bases. V dropped 6 bases and J dropped 7; count of bases not matched to a gene: 9. The length of the CDR3 is 14 residues. Per germline, CDR1 ENHRY and CDR2 SYGVKD. Written as DNA, the CDR3 is TGTGCCATCAGAGGGGACAGGGCGCCAGGTGGCTACACCTTC. Its protein product is CAIRGDRAPGGYTF.

The chain joins TRBV11-2 to TRBJ1-4; a possible D gene is TRBD1 (6 bases). CDR1 and CDR2 from the germline V gene are SGHAT and FQNNGV. V was shortened by 1 base and J by 8 bases, with 14 bases between the two germline ends. This CDR3 is built from 15 residues. The CDR3 bases are TGTGCCAGCAGCTTAGCGGGGGGCCCCAGGGAAAAACTGTTTTTT. It codes for CASSLAGGPREKLFF.

This rearrangement joins TRBV9 to TRBJ1-6, with D hard to call. CDR3 length: 15 amino acids. Germline V gene data show CDR1 as SGDLS and CDR2 as YYNGEE. Trimming took off 2 bases at V and 3 bases at J, with 9 bases between the two ends. The CDR3: CASSVAGGYNSPLHF. The CDR3 nucleotides read TGTGCCAGCAGCGTCGCGGGCGGCTATAATTCACCCCTCCACTTT. Full variable domain (rest looked up from reference TRBV9 and TRBJ1-6): DSGVTQTPKHLITATGQRVTLRCSPRSGDLSVYWYQQSLDQGLQFLIQYYNGEERAKGNILERFSAQQFPDLHSELNLSSLELGDSALYFCASSVAGGYNSPLHFGNGTRLTVT.

This chain joins TRBV23-1 and TRBJ1-3; 7 positions agree with TRBD1. TRBV23-1 is annotated as an ORF whose role is uncertain. The CDR3 contains 16 residues. V dropped 4 bases and J dropped 4; count of bases not matched to a gene: 10. In DNA form, the CDR3 reads TGCGCCAGCAGTCCTTACCTGGGACAGATAGGAAACACCATATATTTT. This encodes CASSPYLGQIGNTIYF.

The rearrangement joins TRBV19 to TRBJ1-4; D perhaps matches TRBD1 (5 bases). The ends were cut back, 11 bases at V and 8 bases at J, with 18 bases in the middle. This CDR3 is 13 amino acids long. CDR1 and CDR2 (germline): LNHDA, SQIVND (reference sequence). The CDR3 loop reads CAHAQAPGEKLFF. The CDR3 coding sequence is TGTGCCCATGCACAGGCCCCGGGGGAAAAACTGTTTTTT. The full variable domain, in which reference TRBV19 and TRBJ1-4 provide the parts outside the CDR3, is DGGITQSPKYLFRKEGQNVTLSCEQNLNHDAMYWYRQDPGQGLRLIYYSQIVNDFQKGDIAEGYSVSREKKESFPLTVTSAQKNPTAFYLCAHAQAPGEKLFFGSGTQLSVL.